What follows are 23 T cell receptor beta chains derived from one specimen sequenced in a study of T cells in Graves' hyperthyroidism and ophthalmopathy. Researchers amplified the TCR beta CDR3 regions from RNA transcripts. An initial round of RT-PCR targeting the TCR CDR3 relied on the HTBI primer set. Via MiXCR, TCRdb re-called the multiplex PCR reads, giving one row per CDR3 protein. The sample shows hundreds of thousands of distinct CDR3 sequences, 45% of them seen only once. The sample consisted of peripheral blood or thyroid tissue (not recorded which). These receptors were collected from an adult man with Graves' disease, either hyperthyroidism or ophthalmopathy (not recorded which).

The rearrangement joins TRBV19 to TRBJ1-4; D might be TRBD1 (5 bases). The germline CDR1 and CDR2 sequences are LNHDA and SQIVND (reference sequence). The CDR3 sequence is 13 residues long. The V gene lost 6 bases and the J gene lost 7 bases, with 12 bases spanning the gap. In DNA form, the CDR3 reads TGTGCCAGTAGACGCAGGGAAAGTGAAAAACTGTTTTTT. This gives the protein CASRRRESEKLFF.

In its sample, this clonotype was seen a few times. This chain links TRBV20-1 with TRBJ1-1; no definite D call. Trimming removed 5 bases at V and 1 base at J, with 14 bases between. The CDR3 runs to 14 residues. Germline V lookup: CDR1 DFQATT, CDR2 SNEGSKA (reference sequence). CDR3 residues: CSAPFSGSNTEAFF. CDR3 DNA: TGCAGTGCTCCCTTTAGTGGGTCGAACACTGAAGCTTTCTTT.

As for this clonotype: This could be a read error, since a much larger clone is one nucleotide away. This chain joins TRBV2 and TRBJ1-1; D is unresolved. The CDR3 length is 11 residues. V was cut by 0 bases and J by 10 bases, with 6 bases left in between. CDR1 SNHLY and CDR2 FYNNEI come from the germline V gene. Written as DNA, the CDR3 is TGTGCCAGCAGTGAAGCAGTGGGAGCTTTCTTT. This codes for CASSEAVGAFF.

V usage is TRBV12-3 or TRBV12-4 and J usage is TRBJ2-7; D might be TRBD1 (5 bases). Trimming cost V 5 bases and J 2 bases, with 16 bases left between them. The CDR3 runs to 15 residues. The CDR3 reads CASSTQGVLTYEQYF. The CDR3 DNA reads TGTGCCAGCAGTACGCAGGGCGTTCTGACCTACGAGCAGTACTTC.

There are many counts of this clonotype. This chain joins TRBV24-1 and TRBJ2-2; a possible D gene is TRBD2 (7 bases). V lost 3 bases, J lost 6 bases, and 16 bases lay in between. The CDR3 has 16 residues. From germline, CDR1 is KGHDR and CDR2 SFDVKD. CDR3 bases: TGTGCCACCAGTGATGAGGGGGGGCGTTCGCCCGGGGAGCTGTTTTTT. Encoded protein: CATSDEGGRSPGELFF.

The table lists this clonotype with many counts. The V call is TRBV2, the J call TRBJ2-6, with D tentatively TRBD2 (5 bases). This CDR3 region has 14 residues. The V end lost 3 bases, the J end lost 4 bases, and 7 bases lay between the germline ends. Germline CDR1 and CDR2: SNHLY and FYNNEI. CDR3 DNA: TGTGCCAGCAGTGAGGGCGGGGGGGCCAACGTCCTGACTTTC. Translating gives CASSEGGGANVLTF.

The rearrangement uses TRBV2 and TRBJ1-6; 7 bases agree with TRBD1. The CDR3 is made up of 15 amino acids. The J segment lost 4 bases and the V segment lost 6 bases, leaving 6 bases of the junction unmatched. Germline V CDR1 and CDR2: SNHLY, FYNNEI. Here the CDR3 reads CASRTGAAYNSPLHF. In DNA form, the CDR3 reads TGTGCCAGCAGAACAGGGGCAGCTTATAATTCACCCCTCCACTTT.

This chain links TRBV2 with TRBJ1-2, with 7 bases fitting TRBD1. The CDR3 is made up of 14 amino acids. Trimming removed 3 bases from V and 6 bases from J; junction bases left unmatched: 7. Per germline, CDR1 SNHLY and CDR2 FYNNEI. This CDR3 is CASSDPDRVHGYTF. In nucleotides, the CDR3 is TGTGCCAGCAGTGACCCCGACAGGGTTCATGGCTACACCTTC.

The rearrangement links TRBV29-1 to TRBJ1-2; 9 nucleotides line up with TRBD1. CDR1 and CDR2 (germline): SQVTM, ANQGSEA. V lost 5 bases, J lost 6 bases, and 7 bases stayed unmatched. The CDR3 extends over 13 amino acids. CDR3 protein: CSVIGTGSNGYTF. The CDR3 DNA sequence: TGCAGCGTTATCGGGACAGGGTCTAATGGCTACACCTTC.

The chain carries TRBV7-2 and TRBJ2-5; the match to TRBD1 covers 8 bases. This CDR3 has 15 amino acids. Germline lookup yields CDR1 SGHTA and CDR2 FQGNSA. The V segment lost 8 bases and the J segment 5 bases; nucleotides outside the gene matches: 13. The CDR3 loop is CASVVWTGHPETQYF. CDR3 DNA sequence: TGTGCCAGCGTTGTCTGGACAGGGCATCCGGAGACCCAGTACTTC.

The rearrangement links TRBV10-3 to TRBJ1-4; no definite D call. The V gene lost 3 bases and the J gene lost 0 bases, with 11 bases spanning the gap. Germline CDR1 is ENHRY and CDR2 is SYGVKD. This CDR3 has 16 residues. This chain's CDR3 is CAISDVGGATNEKLFF. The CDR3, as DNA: TGTGCCATCAGTGACGTCGGAGGCGCAACTAATGAAAAACTGTTTTTT.

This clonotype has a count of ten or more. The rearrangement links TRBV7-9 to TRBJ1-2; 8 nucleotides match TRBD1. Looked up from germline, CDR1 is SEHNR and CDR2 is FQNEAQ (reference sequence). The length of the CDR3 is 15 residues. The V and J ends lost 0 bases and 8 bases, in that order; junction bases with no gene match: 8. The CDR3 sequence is CASSLAPGGARGYTF. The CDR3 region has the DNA TGTGCCAGCAGCTTAGCCCCAGGGGGCGCGCGGGGCTACACCTTC.

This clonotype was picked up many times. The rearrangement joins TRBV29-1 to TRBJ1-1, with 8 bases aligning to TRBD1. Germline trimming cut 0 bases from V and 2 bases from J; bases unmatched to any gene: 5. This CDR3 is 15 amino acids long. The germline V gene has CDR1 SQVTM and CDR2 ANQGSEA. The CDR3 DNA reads TGCAGCGTTGAAGATACGGGACAGGTAAACACTGAAGCTTTCTTT. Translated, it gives CSVEDTGQVNTEAFF.

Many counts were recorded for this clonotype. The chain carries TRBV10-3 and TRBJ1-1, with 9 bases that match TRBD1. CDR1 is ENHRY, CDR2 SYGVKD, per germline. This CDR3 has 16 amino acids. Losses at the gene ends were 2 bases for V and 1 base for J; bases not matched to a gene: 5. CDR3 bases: TGTGCCATCAGTGAGCCGAAGGACAGGGGGAACACTGAAGCTTTCTTT. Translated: CAISEPKDRGNTEAFF.

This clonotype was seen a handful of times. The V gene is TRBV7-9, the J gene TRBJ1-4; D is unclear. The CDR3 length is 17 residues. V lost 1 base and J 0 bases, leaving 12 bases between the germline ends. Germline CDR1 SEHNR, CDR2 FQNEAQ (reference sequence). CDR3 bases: TGTGCCAGCAGCTTAGATGGTCCAGCATCAACTAATGAAAAACTGTTTTTT. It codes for CASSLDGPASTNEKLFF.

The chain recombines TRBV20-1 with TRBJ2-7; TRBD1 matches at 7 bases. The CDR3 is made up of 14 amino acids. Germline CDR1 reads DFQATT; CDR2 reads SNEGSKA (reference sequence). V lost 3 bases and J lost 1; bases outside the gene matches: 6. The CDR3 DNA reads TGCAGTGCTAGGGCCGGGACAGTGTCCTACGAGCAGTACTTC. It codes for CSARAGTVSYEQYF.

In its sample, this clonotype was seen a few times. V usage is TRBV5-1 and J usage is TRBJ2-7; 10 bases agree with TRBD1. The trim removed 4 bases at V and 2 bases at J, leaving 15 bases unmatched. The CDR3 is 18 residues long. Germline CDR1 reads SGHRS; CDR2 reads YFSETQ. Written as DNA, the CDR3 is TGCGCCAGCAGCAGTGCGCGCCCGGGACAGGGGATAACCTACGAGCAGTACTTC. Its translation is CASSSARPGQGITYEQYF.

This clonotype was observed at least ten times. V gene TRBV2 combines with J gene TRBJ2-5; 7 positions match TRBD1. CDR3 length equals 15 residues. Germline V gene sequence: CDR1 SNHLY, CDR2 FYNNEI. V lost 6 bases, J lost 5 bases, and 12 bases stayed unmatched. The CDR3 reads CASRGLKGAWETQYF. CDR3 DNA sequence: TGTGCCAGCAGAGGACTGAAGGGGGCATGGGAGACCCAGTACTTC.

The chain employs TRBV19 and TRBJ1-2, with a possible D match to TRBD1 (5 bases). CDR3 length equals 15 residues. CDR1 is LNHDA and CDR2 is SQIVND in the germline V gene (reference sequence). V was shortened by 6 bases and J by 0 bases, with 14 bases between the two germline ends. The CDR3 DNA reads TGTGCCAGTAGGGGGGGGACGAAAGCTAACTATGGCTACACCTTC. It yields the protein CASRGGTKANYGYTF.

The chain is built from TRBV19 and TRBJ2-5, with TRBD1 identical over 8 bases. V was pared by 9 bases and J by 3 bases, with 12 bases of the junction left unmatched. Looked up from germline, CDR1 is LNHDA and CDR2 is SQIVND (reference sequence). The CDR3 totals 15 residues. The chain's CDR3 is CASSFARTGKETQYF. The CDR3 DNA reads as TGTGCCAGCAGTTTCGCGAGGACAGGGAAAGAGACCCAGTACTTC.

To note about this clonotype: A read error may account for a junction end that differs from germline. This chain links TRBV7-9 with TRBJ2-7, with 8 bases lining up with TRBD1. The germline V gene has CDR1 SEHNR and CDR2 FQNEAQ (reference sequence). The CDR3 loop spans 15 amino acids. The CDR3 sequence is CASSLTGGYNYEQHF. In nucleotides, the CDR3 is TGTGCCAGCAGCTTAACAGGGGGGTATAACTACGAGCAGCACTTC.

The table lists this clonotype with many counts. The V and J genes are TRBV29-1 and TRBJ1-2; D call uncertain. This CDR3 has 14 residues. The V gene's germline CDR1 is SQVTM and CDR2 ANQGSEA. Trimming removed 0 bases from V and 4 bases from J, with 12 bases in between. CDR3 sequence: CSVEDRQVRYGYTF. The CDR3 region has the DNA TGCAGCGTTGAAGATCGTCAGGTTCGCTATGGCTACACCTTC.

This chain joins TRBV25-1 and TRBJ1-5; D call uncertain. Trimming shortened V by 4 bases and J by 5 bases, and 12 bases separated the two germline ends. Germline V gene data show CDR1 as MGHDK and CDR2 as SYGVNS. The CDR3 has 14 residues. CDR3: CASSARGGDQPQHF. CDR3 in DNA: TGTGCCAGCAGTGCTCGTGGAGGAGATCAGCCCCAGCATTTT.